Sequencing of this T cell receptor (beta chain) was carried out in a study of blood T cell repertoires in COVID-19 (dated by TCRdb to the early 2020s). With regard to the full study: Samples from collaborators originated in the United States, Italy and Spain and spanned both the acute and convalescent phases of COVID-19. The samples were drawn from two sources: the first 160 participants of the ongoing ImmuneRACE study, and fewer than 1,500 subjects contributed by 6 global collaborators. Subjects who had been exposed to COVID-19, were actively infected with it, or had recovered from it provided the deeply sampled blood TCRbeta repertoires that made up the dataset. A de-identified subject ID, COVID-19 status, age in years and sex were almost always included in the sample metadata. A freely available public database, intended as a resource for researchers studying the immune response to SARS-CoV-2, is where the repertoires were released. The prospective study material was composed of cDNA or gDNA derived from T cells, B-cell-depleted T cells, or PBMCs. Where available, HLA class I and class II types were taken from metadata supplied by the sample provider and were not determined by assay-based typing.

CDR1 is given as MNHNY and CDR2 as SVGAGI, both from the germline V gene (reference sequence). Trimming leaves V shorter by 6 bases and J shorter by 0 bases, with the junction holding 3 bases beyond the gene matches. The cysteine opens and the phenylalanine closes a CDR3 of 14 amino acids. The only DNA kept is the CDR3, 42 bases in frame from the first base. Worth noting for this clone: Its antigen remains unidentified. Qualities for individual bases were not recorded, and no much larger clone is one base off. Distinct nucleotide sequences in the sample also encode this CDR3.

Each collaborating institution followed its own protocols to collect whole blood in K2EDTA tubes. For TCRbeta analysis, collaborator samples were shipped as frozen whole blood, as isolated PBMCs, or as DNA extracted from either sample type. Broad study findings and their caveats: The quantity of clinical and demographic metadata differed by source and by participant and was supplied without curation.

TCRbeta CDR3 regions were amplified from genomic DNA using the immunoSEQ Assay, a bias-controlled multiplex PCR. As for the authors' bioinformatics: The number of nucleated cells in each sample was estimated from the amplification of reference gene primers within the assay. Sequence reads were collapsed and filtered to measure the absolute abundance of every unique TCRbeta CDR3 rearrangement. For each sample, productive Simpson clonality was calculated as the square root of Simpson's diversity index over productive rearrangements. TCRdb mirrors the immuneACCESS table, restricted to in-frame sequences. Some clones are absent from its copies; in checked studies, under half trace to an unresolved V gene, and the reason for the others is unknown. The V and J calls and clone size come from that table; D and trimming were worked out from the DNA. For this sample the table gives fewer than 250,000 clones, of which around four fifths were detected only once. 6% to 7% of the sample lies in the top ten.

This TCR derives from a woman aged 55-70 years with active or convalescent COVID-19. Sequenced: peripheral blood. The rearrangement combines TRBV6-6 with TRBJ1-1; TRBD1 agrees with 8 junctional bases. The sequence in DNA is TGTGCCAGCAGCGACAGGGGAATGAACACTGAAGCTTTCTTT. It encodes CASSDRGMNTEAFF.